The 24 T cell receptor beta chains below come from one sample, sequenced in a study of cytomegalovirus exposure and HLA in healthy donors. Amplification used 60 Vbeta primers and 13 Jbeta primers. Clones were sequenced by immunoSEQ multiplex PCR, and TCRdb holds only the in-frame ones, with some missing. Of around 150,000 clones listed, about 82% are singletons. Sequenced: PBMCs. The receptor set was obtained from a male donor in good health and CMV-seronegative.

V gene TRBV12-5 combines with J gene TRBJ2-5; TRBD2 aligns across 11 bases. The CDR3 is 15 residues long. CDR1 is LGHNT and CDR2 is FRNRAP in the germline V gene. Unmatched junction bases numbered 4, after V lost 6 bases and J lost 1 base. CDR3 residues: CASGSSGGSQETQYF. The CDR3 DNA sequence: TGTGCTAGTGGGTCTAGCGGGGGGAGCCAAGAGACCCAGTACTTC.

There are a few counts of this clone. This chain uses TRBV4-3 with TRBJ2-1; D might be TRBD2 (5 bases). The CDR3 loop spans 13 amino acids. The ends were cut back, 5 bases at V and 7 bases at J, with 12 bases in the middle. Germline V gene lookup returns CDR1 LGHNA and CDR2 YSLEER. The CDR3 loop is CASSVNRGNEQFF. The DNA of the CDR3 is TGCGCCAGCAGCGTCAACCGGGGAAATGAGCAGTTCTTC.

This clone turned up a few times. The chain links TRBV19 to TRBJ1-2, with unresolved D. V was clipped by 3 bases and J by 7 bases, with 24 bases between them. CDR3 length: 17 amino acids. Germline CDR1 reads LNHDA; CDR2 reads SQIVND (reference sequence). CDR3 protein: CASSIHAGRTNQGGYTF. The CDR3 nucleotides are TGTGCCAGTAGTATTCATGCGGGCAGGACGAATCAAGGTGGCTACACCTTC.

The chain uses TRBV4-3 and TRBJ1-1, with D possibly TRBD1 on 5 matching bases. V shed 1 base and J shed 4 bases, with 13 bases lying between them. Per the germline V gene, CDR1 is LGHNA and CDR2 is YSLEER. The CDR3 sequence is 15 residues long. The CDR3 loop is CASSQGKGQGTEAFF. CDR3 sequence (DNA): TGCGCCAGCAGCCAAGGGAAGGGTCAGGGCACTGAAGCTTTCTTT.

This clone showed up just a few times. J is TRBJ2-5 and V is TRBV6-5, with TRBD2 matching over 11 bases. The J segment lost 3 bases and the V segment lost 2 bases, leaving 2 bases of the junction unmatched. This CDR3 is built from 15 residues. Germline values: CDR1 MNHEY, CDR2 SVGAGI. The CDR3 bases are TGTGCCAGCAGTTACCCGACTAGCGGGGAAGAGACCCAGTACTTC. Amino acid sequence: CASSYPTSGEETQYF.

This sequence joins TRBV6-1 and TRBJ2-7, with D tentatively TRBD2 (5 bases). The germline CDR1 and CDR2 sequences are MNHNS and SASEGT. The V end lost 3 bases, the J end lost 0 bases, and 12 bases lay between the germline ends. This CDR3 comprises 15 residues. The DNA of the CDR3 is TGTGCCAGCAGTGATATAGGGAGCTTCTCCTACGAGCAGTACTTC. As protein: CASSDIGSFSYEQYF.

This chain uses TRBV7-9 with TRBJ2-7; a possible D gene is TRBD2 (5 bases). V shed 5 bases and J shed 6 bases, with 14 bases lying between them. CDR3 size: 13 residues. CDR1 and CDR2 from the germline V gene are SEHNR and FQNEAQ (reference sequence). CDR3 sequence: CASSPEGVSEQYF. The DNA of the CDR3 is TGTGCCAGCAGCCCTGAGGGTGTTAGCGAGCAGTACTTC.

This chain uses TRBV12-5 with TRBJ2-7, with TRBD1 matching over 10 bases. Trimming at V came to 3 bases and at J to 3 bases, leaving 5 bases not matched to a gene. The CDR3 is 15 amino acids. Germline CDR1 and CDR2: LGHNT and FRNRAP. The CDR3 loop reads CASGLDRGLFYEQYF. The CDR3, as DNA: TGTGCTAGTGGTTTAGACAGGGGGCTTTTCTACGAGCAGTACTTC.

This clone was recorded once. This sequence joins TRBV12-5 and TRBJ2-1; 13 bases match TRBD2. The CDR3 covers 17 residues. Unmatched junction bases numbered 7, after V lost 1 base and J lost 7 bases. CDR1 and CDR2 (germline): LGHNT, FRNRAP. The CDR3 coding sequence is TGTGCTAGTGGTTTGGAAGGGGGACTAGCGGGATATAATGAGCAGTTCTTC. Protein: CASGLEGGLAGYNEQFF.

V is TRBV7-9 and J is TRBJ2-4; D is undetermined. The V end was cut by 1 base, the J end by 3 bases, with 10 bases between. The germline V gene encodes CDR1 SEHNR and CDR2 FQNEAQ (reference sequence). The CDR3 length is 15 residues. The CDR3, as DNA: TGTGCCAGCAGCTTAGGAGGCAAAAACAAAAACATTCAGTACTTC. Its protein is CASSLGGKNKNIQYF.

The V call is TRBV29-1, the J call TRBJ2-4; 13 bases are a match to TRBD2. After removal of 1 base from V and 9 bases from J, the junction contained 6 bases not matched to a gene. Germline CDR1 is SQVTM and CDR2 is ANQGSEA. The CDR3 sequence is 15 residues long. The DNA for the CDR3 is TGCAGCGTTGAAGGGCGACTAGCGGGGGGCGTCATTCAGTACTTC. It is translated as CSVEGRLAGGVIQYF.

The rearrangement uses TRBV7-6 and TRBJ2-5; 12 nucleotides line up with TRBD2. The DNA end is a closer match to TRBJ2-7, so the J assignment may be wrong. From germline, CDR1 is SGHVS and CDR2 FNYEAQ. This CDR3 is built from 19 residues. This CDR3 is CASSLEATSGGILEGEQYF. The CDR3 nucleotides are TGTGCCAGCAGCTTAGAGGCGACTAGCGGGGGTATCCTAGAGGGCGAGCAGTACTTC.

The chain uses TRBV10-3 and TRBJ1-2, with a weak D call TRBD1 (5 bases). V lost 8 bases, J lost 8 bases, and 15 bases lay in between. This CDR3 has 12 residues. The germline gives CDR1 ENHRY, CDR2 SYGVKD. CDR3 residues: CAIAPEEGGYTF. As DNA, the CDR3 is TGTGCCATCGCCCCAGAGGAGGGGGGCTACACCTTC.

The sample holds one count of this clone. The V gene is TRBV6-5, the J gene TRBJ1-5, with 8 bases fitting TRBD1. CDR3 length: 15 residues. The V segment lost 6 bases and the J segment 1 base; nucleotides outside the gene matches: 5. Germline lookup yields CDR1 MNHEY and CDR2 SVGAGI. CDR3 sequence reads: CASSTTGASNQPQHF. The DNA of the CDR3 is TGTGCCAGCAGCACGACAGGGGCCAGCAATCAGCCCCAGCATTTT.

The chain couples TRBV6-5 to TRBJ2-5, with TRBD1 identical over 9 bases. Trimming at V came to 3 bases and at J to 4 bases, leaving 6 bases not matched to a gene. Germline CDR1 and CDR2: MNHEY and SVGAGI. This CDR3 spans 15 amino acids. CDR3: CASSYPGQGGETQYF. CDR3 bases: TGTGCCAGCAGTTATCCGGGACAGGGAGGAGAGACCCAGTACTTC.

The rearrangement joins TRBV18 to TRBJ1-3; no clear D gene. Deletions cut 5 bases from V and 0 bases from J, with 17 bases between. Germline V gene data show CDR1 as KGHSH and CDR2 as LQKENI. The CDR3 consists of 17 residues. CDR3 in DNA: TGTGCCAGCTCAAATCAACCGGAGACTAGCTCTGGAAACACCATATATTTT. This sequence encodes CASSNQPETSSGNTIYF. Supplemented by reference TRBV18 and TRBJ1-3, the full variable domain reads NAGVMQNPRHLVRRRGQEARLRCSPMKGHSHVYWYRQLPEEGLKFMVYLQKENIIDESGMPKERFSAEFPKEGPSILRIQQVVRGDSAAYFCASSNQPETSSGNTIYFGEGSWLTVV.

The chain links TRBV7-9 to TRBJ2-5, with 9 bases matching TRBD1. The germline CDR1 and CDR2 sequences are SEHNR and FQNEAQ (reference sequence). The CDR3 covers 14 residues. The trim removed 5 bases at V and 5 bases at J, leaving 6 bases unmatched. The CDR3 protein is CASSDGDREETQYF. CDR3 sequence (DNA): TGTGCCAGCAGCGATGGGGACAGGGAGGAGACCCAGTACTTC. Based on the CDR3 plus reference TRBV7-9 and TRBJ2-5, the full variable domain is DTGVSQNPRHKITKRGQNVTFRCDPISEHNRLYWYRQTLGQGPEFLTYFQNEAQLEKSRLLSDRFSAERPKGSFSTLEIQRTEQGDSAMYLCASSDGDREETQYFGPGTRLLVL.

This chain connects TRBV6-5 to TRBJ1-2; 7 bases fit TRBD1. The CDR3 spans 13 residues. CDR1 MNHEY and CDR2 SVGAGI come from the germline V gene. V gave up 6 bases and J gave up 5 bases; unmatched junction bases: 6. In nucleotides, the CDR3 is TGTGCCAGCAGGGAACAGGGGTGGTATGGCTACACCTTC. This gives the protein CASREQGWYGYTF.

CDR3 residues: CASRQSGQGAGYEQYF. Written as DNA, the CDR3 is TGTGCCAGCAGGCAAAGCGGACAGGGGGCCGGCTACGAGCAGTACTTC. The chain recombines TRBV14 with TRBJ2-7; 11 nucleotides line up with TRBD1. The CDR3 consists of 16 residues. Losses at the gene ends were 6 bases for V and 3 bases for J; bases not matched to a gene: 10. Germline lookup yields CDR1 SGHDN and CDR2 FVKESK.

The CDR3 here is CASRGTKDRELHEQYF. CDR3 coding DNA: TGTGCCAGCAGGGGAACAAAAGACAGGGAGCTGCACGAGCAGTACTTC. The rearrangement joins TRBV6-6 to TRBJ2-7, with TRBD1 identical over 7 bases. V shed 6 bases and J 5 bases; nucleotides not matched to a gene: 16. The germline CDR1 and CDR2 sequences are MNHNY and SVGAGI (reference sequence). The length of the CDR3 is 16 residues.

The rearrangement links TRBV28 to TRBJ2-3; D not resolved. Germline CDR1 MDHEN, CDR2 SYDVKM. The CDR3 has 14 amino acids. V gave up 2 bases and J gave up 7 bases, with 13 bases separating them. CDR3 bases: TGTGCCAGCAGTTTAGGTTCGGCGGCAAATACGCAGTATTTT. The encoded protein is CASSLGSAANTQYF.

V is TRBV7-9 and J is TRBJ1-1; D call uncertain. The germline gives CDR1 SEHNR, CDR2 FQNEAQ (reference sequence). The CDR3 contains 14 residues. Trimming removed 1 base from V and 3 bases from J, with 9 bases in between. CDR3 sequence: CASSLVLTDTEAFF. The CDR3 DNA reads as TGTGCCAGCAGCTTAGTCCTAACGGACACTGAAGCTTTCTTT.

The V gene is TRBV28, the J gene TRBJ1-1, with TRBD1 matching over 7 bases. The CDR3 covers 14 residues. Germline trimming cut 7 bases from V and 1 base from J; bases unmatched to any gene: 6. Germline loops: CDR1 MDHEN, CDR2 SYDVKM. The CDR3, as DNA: TGTGCCAGCATTAGAGGGACAGCGAACACTGAAGCTTTCTTT. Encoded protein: CASIRGTANTEAFF.

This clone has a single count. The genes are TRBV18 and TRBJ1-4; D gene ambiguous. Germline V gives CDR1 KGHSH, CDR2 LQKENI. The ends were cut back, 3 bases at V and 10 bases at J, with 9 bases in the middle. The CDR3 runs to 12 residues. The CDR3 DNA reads TGTGCCAGCTCACCGACGGAGGGAAAACTGTTTTTT. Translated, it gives CASSPTEGKLFF.